A selection of T cell receptor beta chains follows, all from one sample in a study of blood T cell repertoires in COVID-19. Sequenced by immunoSEQ multiplex PCR; TCRdb stores in-frame clones only, minus some. Of about 130,000 clones in the sample, about 92% were seen once. Specimen: peripheral blood. These TCRs come from a man aged 55 to 69 with COVID-19, enrolled during active disease. Each CDR3 is given with its conserved first and last residue. Each record gives: clone size, D gene, V gene, J gene, CDR3 DNA, CDR3 protein. The D gene is left open where the match is weak. Not all rows give a size; the values are once, few, many and, for expanded clones, a class.

-	TRBD1	TRBV9	TRBJ1-4	TGTGCCAGCAGCGCAGGACAGGGTTCGGAAAAACTGTTTTTT	CASSAGQGSEKLFF
-	-	TRBV4-1	TRBJ1-4	TGCGCCAGCAGCCAAGATCAGAATGAAAAACTGTTTTTT	CASSQDQNEKLFF
-	-	TRBV7-3	TRBJ2-1	TGTGCCAGCAGCTTAACCCCGGTAAAGAATGAGCAGTTCTTC	CASSLTPVKNEQFF
-	-	TRBV21-1	TRBJ2-1	TGTGCCAGCGTCCAAGCGGGAGGGCCAAGGGACAATGAGCAGTTCTTC	CASVQAGGPRDNEQFF
-	TRBD1	TRBV11-3	TRBJ2-3	TGTGCCAGCAGCTTGGGACAGGCAGATACGCAGTATTTT	CASSLGQADTQYF
-	TRBD2	TRBV10-1	TRBJ2-1	TGCGCCAGCAGTGGCGGGGGGCCCTACAATGAGCAGTTCTTC	CASSGGGPYNEQFF
-	TRBD1	TRBV20-1	TRBJ2-7	TGCAGTGCTAGTGGACAGGCCTCCTACGAGCAGTACTTC	CSASGQASYEQYF
-	TRBD1	TRBV7-9	TRBJ1-3	TGTGCCAGCAGCTACCCGGGACAGGCTTCTGGAAACACCATATATTTT	CASSYPGQASGNTIYF
few	-	TRBV7-2	TRBJ2-7	TGTGCCAGCAGCCCACGTCACGCAGGGTTGGAGCAGTACTTC	CASSPRHAGLEQYF
-	TRBD1	TRBV5-1	TRBJ2-5	TGCGCCAGCAGACGGACAGGGGTGAACCAGTACTTC	CASRRTGVNQYF
-	TRBD1	TRBV2	TRBJ2-7	TGTGCCAGCAGTGACAGACAGGGGCGATACGAGCAGTACTTC	CASSDRQGRYEQYF
once	-	TRBV18	TRBJ1-1	TGTGCCAGCTCAACGACAGGTATTACTGAAGCTTTCTTT	CASSTTGITEAFF
-	TRBD1	TRBV5-1	TRBJ1-1	TGCGCCAGCAGCGAACAGGGGGGGACCACTGAAGCTTTCTTT	CASSEQGGTTEAFF
few	-	TRBV18	TRBJ2-7	TGTGCCAGCTCGCCGCTGGACAACTCCTACGAGCAGTACTTC	CASSPLDNSYEQYF
-	TRBD1	TRBV27	TRBJ2-7	TGTGCCAGCAGTTCCTCCGGGACAGTCATCTACGAGCAGTACTTC	CASSSSGTVIYEQYF
-	-	TRBV5-4	TRBJ2-7	TGTGCCAGCTCTAGAGGCGGAGACGAGCAGTACTTC	CASSRGGDEQYF
-	-	TRBV11-2	TRBJ2-7	TGTGCCAGCAGCTTAGATCGGGGGTGGGTTAGAGAGCAGTACTTC	CASSLDRGWVREQYF
-	TRBD1	TRBV13	TRBJ2-7	TGTGCCAGCAGCGCCTGGGACAGTTCCTACGAGCAGTACTTC	CASSAWDSSYEQYF
-	-	TRBV27	TRBJ1-6	TGTGCCAGCCGAACAGGGTTCCGTAATTCACCCCTCCACTTT	CASRTGFRNSPLHF
-	TRBD1	TRBV19	TRBJ2-2	TGTGCCAGTAGTAACAGGGGCGGGACCGGGGAGCTGTTTTTT	CASSNRGGTGELFF
-	-	TRBV19	TRBJ1-4	TGTGCCAGCCGACGGGATACTAATGAAAAACTGTTTTTT	CASRRDTNEKLFF
-	-	TRBV9	TRBJ2-7	TGTGCCAGCAGCCGTTCCCTACCGAGCGAGGCCTACGAGCAGTACTTC	CASSRSLPSEAYEQYF
-	TRBD1	TRBV7-2	TRBJ2-7	TGTGCCAGCAGCTTAGGATTACGACAGGGATTCGACGAGCAGTACTTC	CASSLGLRQGFDEQYF
-	-	TRBV6-5	TRBJ1-2	TGTGCCAGCAAGGGAGTGGCCTATGGCTACACCTTC	CASKGVAYGYTF
-	-	TRBV2	TRBJ1-2	TGTGCCGGCAGGGAGGAGTATGGCTACACCTTC	CAGREEYGYTF
-	-	TRBV2	TRBJ2-7	TGTGCCAGCAACCCAAGCGGGTCCTACGAGCAGTACTTC	CASNPSGSYEQYF
few	-	TRBV4-3	TRBJ2-7	TGCGCCAGCAGCCAAGGTGACTACCGCTACGAGCAGTACTTC	CASSQGDYRYEQYF
-	-	TRBV12-3/TRBV12-4	TRBJ2-5	TGTGCCAGCAGTTTGGGGGGACAAGAGACCCAGTACTTC	CASSLGGQETQYF
-	-	TRBV1	TRBJ2-1	TGCACCTGTGGTAGGGGAAGTAATAAGATCAATTTGGATGAGCAGTTCTTC	CTCGRGSNKINLDEQFF
-	TRBD1	TRBV7-9	TRBJ1-1	TGTGCCAGCAGAGCACAGGGGGCTGGGACTGAAGCTTTCTTT	CASRAQGAGTEAFF
-	-	TRBV4-1	TRBJ1-1	TGCGCCAGCAGCCAAGGTCGGGTGACTGAAGCTTTCTTT	CASSQGRVTEAFF
-	-	TRBV7-2	TRBJ1-2	TGTGCCAGCAGCCCTTGGGGGGACGGTAACTATGGCTACACCTTC	CASSPWGDGNYGYTF
-	-	TRBV30	TRBJ1-5	TGTGCCTGGAGCATCGGGGGGCAGCCCCAGCATTTT	CAWSIGGQPQHF